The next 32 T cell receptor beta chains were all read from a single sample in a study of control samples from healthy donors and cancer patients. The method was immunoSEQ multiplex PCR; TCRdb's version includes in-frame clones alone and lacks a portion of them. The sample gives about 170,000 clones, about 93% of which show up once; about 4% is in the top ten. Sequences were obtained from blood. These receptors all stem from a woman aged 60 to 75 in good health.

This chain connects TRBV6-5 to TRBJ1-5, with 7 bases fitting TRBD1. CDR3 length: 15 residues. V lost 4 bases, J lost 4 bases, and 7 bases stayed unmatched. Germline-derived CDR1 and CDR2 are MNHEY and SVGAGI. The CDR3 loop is CASSLTGVGNQPQHF. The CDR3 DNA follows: TGTGCCAGCAGTTTAACAGGGGTAGGAAATCAGCCCCAGCATTTT.

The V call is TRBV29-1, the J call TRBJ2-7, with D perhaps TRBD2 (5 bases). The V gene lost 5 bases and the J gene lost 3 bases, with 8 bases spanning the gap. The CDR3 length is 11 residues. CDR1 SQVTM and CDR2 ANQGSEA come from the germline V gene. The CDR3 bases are TGCAGCGTTCGCCGGGGCTACGAGCAGTACTTC. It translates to CSVRRGYEQYF.

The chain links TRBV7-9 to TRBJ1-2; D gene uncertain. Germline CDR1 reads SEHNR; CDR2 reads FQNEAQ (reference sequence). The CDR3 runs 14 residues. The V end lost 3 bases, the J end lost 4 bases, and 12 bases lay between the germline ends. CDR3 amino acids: CASSFGGEGYGYTF. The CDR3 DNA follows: TGTGCCAGCAGCTTTGGTGGGGAGGGCTATGGCTACACCTTC.

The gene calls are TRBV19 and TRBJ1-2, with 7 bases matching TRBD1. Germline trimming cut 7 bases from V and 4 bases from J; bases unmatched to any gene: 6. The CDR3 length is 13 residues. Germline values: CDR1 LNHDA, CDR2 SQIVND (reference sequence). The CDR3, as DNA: TGTGCCAGTAATCCGGGACAGCTCTATGGCTACACCTTC. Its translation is CASNPGQLYGYTF.

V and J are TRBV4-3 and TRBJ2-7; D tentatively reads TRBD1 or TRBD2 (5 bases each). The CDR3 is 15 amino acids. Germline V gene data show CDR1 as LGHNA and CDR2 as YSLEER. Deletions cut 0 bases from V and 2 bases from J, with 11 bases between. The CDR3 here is CASSQEWDQTYEQYF. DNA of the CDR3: TGCGCCAGCAGCCAAGAGTGGGACCAAACCTACGAGCAGTACTTC.

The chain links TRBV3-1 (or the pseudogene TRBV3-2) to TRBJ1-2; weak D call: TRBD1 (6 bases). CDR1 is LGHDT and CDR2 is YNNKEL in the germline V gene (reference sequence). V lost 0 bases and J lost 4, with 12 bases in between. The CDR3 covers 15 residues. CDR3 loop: CASSQDLGQIYGYTF. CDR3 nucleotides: TGTGCCAGCAGCCAAGATCTAGGACAGATCTATGGCTACACCTTC.

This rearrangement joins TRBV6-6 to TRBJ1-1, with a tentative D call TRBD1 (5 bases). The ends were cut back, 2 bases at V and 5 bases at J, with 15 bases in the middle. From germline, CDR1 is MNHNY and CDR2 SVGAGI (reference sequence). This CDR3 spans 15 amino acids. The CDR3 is CASSYLEEWGTEAFF. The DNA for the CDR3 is TGTGCCAGCAGTTACCTCGAGGAATGGGGGACTGAAGCTTTCTTT.

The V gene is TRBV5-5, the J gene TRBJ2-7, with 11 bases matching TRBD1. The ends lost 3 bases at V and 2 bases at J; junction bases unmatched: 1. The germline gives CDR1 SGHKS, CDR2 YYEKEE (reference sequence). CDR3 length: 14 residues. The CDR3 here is CASSWGQGAYEQYF. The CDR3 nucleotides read TGTGCCAGCAGCTGGGGACAGGGGGCCTACGAGCAGTACTTC.

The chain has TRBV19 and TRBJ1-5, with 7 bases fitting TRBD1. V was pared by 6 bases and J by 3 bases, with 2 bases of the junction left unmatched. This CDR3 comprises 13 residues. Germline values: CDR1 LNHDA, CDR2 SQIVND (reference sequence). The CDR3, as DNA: TGTGCCAGTAGGACAGGGCTCAATCAGCCCCAGCATTTT. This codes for CASRTGLNQPQHF.

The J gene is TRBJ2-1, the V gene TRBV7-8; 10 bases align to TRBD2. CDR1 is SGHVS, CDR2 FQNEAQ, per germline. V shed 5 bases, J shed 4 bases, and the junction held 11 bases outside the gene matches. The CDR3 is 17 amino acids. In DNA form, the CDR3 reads TGTGCCAGCAGCCAGGGAGCGGGGGGGCCTATGTACAATGAGCAGTTCTTC. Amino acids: CASSQGAGGPMYNEQFF.

The CDR3 loop reads CASSQVGGAYEQYF. CDR3 sequence (DNA): TGTGCCAGCAGCCAGGTGGGGGGGGCTTACGAGCAGTACTTC. V usage is TRBV6-5 and J usage is TRBJ2-7; D possibly corresponds to TRBD2 (7 bases). This CDR3 is built from 14 residues. With 6 bases removed from V and 4 bases from J, the gap between germline ends came to 16 bases. The V gene's germline CDR1 is MNHEY and CDR2 SVGAGI.

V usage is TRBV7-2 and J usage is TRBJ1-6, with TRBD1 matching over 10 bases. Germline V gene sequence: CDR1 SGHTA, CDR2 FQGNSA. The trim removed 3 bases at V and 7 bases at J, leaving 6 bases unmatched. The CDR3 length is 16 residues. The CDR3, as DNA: TGTGCCAGCAGCTTCAGACCGGGACAGGGGAATTCACCCCTCCACTTT. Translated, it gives CASSFRPGQGNSPLHF.

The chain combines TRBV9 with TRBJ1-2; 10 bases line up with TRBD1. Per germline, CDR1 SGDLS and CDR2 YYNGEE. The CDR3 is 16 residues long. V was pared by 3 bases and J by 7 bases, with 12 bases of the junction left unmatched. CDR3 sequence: CASSANIRTGGSGYTF. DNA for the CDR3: TGTGCCAGCAGCGCTAATATTAGGACAGGGGGATCTGGCTACACCTTC.

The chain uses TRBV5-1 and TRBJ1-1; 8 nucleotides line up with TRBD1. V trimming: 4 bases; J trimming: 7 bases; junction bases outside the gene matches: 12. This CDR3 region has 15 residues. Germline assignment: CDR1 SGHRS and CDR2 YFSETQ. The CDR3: CASSPTVTGGVEAFF. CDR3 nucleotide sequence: TGCGCCAGCAGCCCAACCGTTACAGGGGGAGTTGAAGCTTTCTTT.

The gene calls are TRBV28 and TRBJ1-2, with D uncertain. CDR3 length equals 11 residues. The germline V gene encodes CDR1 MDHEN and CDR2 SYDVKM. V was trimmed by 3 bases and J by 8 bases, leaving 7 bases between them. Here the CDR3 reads CASSFSWGYTF. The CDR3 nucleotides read TGTGCCAGCAGTTTTTCTTGGGGCTACACCTTC.

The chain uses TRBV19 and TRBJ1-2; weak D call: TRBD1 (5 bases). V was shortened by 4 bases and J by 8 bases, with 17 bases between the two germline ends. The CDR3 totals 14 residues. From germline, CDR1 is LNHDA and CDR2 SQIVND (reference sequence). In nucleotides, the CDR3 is TGTGCCAGTAGTAACCACCAGGGCCCGTGGGGCTACACCTTC. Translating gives CASSNHQGPWGYTF.

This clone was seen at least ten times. CDR3 DNA: TGCGCCAGCAGCTTGGATCCAGGACGGGGTGAAAAACTGTTTTTT. Translating gives CASSLDPGRGEKLFF. The V gene is TRBV5-1, the J gene TRBJ1-4; D gene unclear. CDR1 and CDR2 (germline): SGHRS, YFSETQ. The CDR3 extends over 15 amino acids. Trimming took 0 bases from V and 7 from J, leaving 13 bases between them.

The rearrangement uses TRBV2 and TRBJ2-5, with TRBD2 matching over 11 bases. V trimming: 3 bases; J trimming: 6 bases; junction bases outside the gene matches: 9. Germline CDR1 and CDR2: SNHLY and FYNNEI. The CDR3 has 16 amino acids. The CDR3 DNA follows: TGTGCCAGCAGTGAGGATAGCGGGGGGGCCAGGAAGACCCAGTACTTC. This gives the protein CASSEDSGGARKTQYF.

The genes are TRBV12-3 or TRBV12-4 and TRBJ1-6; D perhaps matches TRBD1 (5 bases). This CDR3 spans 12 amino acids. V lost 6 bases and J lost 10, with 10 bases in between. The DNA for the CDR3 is TGTGCCAGCAGGGGGACTTTCTCACCCCTCCACTTT. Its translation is CASRGTFSPLHF.

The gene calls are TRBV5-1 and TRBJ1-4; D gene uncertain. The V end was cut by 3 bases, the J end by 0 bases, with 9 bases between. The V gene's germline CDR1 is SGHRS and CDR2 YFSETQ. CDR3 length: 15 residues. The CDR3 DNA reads TGCGCCAGCAGCTCTAACAGTGCAACTAATGAAAAACTGTTTTTT. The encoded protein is CASSSNSATNEKLFF.

CDR3 sequence reads: CASSQWGQTDEQYF. DNA of the CDR3: TGCGCCAGCAGCCAATGGGGCCAGACCGACGAGCAGTACTTC. The chain employs TRBV4-3 and TRBJ2-7; a weak D match, TRBD1 (5 bases). This CDR3 region has 14 residues. CDR1 LGHNA and CDR2 YSLEER come from the germline V gene. The ends were cut back, 2 bases at V and 5 bases at J, with 13 bases in the middle.

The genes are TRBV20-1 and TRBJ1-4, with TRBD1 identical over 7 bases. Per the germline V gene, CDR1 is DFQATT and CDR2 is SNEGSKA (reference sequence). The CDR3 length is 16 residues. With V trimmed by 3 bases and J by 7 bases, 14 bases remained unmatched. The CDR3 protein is CSASPIPGQTGEKLFF. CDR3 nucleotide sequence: TGCAGTGCTAGTCCCATACCGGGACAGACGGGTGAAAAACTGTTTTTT.

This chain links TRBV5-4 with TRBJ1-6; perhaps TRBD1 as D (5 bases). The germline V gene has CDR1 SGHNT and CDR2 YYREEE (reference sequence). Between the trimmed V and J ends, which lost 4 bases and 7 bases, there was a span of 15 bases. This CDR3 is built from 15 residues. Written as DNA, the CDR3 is TGTGCCAGCAGCCCCACAGGCGAAGCCAATTCACCCCTCCACTTT. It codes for CASSPTGEANSPLHF. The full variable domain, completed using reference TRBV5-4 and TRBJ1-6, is ETGVTQSPTHLIKTRGQQVTLRCSSQSGHNTVSWYQQALGQGPQFIFQYYREEENGRGNFPPRFSGLQFPNYSSELNVNALELDDSALYLCASSPTGEANSPLHFGNGTRLTVT.

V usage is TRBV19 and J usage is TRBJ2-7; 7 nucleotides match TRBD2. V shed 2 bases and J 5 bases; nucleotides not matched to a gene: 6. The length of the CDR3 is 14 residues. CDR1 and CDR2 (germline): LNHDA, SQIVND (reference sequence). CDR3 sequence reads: CASSITGLRNEQYF. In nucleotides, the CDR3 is TGTGCCAGTAGTATAACGGGACTACGAAACGAGCAGTACTTC. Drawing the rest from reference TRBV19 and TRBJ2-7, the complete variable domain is DGGITQSPKYLFRKEGQNVTLSCEQNLNHDAMYWYRQDPGQGLRLIYYSQIVNDFQKGDIAEGYSVSREKKESFPLTVTSAQKNPTAFYLCASSITGLRNEQYFGPGTRLTVT.

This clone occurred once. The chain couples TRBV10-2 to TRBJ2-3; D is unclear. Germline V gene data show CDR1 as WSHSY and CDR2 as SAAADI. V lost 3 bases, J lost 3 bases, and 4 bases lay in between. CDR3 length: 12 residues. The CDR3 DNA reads TGCGCCAGCAGTGATGAGACAGATACGCAGTATTTT. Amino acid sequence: CASSDETDTQYF.

The CDR3 DNA follows: TGTGCCATCAGTGAGAGGGTGGACGGTGAAGGTGGCTACGAGCAGTACTTC. Translating gives CAISERVDGEGGYEQYF. This chain connects TRBV10-3 to TRBJ2-7; D is undetermined. In germline, CDR1 is ENHRY, CDR2 SYGVKD. Trimming removed 2 bases at V and 3 bases at J, with 20 bases between. The CDR3 extends over 17 amino acids.

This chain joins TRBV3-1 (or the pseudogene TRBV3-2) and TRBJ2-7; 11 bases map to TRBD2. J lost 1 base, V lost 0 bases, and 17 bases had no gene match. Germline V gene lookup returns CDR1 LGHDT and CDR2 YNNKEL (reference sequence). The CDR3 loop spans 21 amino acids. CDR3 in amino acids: CASSQDWGWALAGARSYEQYF. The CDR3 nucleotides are TGTGCCAGCAGCCAAGATTGGGGGTGGGCACTAGCGGGGGCGAGATCCTACGAGCAGTACTTC.

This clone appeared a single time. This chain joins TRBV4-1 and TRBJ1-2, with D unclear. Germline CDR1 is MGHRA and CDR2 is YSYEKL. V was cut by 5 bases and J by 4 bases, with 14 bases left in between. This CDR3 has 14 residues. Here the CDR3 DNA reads TGCGCCAGCAGCTCCCGACACGACGTCTATGGCTACACCTTC. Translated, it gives CASSSRHDVYGYTF.

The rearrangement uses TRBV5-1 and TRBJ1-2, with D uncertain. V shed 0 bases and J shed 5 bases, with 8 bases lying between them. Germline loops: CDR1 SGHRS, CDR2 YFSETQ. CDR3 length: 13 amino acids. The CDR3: CASSLGGRYGYTF. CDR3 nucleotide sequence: TGCGCCAGCAGCTTGGGAGGCAGATATGGCTACACCTTC.

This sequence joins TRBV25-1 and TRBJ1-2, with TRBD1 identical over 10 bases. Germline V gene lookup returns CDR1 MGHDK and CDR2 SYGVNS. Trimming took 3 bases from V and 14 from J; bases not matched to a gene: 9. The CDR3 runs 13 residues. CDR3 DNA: TGTGCCAGCAGTGACGGGACAGGGGTTCGGTGGACCTTC. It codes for CASSDGTGVRWTF.

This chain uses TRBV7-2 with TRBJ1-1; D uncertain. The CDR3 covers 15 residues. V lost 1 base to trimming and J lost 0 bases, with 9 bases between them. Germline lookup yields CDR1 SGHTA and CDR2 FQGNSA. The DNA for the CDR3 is TGTGCCAGCAGCTTAGGGGCAGGCATGAACACTGAAGCTTTCTTT. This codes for CASSLGAGMNTEAFF.

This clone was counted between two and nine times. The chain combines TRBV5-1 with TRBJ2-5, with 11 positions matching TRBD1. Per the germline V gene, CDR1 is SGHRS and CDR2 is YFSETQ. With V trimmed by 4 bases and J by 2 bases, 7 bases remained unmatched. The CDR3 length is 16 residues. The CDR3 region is CASSPGTGGYQETQYF. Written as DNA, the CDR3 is TGCGCCAGCAGCCCAGGGACAGGGGGTTATCAAGAGACCCAGTACTTC.